This TCR beta chain was documented in a study of immune evolution from preneoplasia to lung adenocarcinoma. Comment on this clone: Antigen: not known.

Repertoires were generated with immunoSEQ multiplex PCR, while TCRdb's copy carries only in-frame clones and drops some. The data contain about 2,000 clones, over 75% of them singletons. J gave up 4 bases and V 4 bases, and 7 bases lay outside the gene matches. CDR1 and CDR2 (germline): MDHEN, SYDVKM. CDR3 length equals 16 residues. Study-wide results and limits: Normal lung had highest clonality; later lesions appeared denser, more diverse.

The J gene is TRBJ2-7, the V gene TRBV28, with 13 bases identical to TRBD2. This receptor was taken from a person in their 60s with lung adenocarcinoma. Sequences were obtained from FFPE normal lung tissue adjacent to the tumor. The DNA for the CDR3 is TGTGCCAGCAGTTCCCCGGGACTAGCGGGAAGGTACGAGCAGTACTTC. Protein product: CASSSPGLAGRYEQYF.